The rows below give T cell receptor beta chains drawn from one sample of a study of blood T cell repertoires in COVID-19. Sequencing was performed with immunoSEQ multiplex PCR; in TCRdb, only in-frame clones are kept and a portion is missing. The table lists approximately 440,000 clones, roughly 87% of them singletons. Sequenced input: PBMCs or T cells enriched from blood (not recorded which). These receptor sequences come from a woman under 30 who had recovered from COVID-19. The CDR3 runs from the conserved cysteine through the conserved F or W. A D gene is named only where the DNA matches it firmly.

j_gene: TRBJ2-7; v_gene: TRBV10-3; d_gene: TRBD1; CDR3aa: CAISGFGTGNEQYF
j_gene: TRBJ1-2; v_gene: TRBV2; d_gene: .; CDR3aa: CASSGVNEDSYGYTF
j_gene: TRBJ1-2; v_gene: TRBV20-1; d_gene: TRBD1; CDR3aa: CSAPGQGRYTF
j_gene: TRBJ2-7; v_gene: TRBV3-1/TRBV3-2; d_gene: .; CDR3aa: CASSQAHYEQYF
j_gene: TRBJ1-1; v_gene: TRBV30; d_gene: TRBD1; CDR3aa: CAWSADRVRAEAFF
j_gene: TRBJ2-1; v_gene: TRBV4-2; d_gene: TRBD2; CDR3aa: CASSPVAGGLSEQFF
j_gene: TRBJ1-1; v_gene: TRBV7-2; d_gene: .; CDR3aa: CASREGRNVVEAFF
j_gene: TRBJ2-2; v_gene: TRBV12-3/TRBV12-4; d_gene: .; CDR3aa: CASSEVTGELFF
j_gene: TRBJ1-1; v_gene: TRBV7-6; d_gene: TRBD1; CDR3aa: CASSQGGYEAFF
j_gene: TRBJ1-1; v_gene: TRBV28; d_gene: .; CDR3aa: CASRTGNTEAFF
j_gene: TRBJ1-1; v_gene: TRBV19; d_gene: TRBD1; CDR3aa: CASSGQGASGEAFF
j_gene: TRBJ1-1; v_gene: TRBV5-1; d_gene: TRBD1; CDR3aa: CASGQGMNTEAFF
j_gene: TRBJ2-1; v_gene: TRBV5-6; d_gene: TRBD1; CDR3aa: CASRGQGIYNEQFF
j_gene: TRBJ2-7; v_gene: TRBV7-8; d_gene: .; CDR3aa: CASSLVVTSEQYF
j_gene: TRBJ2-7; v_gene: TRBV6-5; d_gene: TRBD1; CDR3aa: CASSDQGAPYEQYF
j_gene: TRBJ1-6; v_gene: TRBV5-6; d_gene: .; CDR3aa: CAPRGGRIRYNSPLHF
j_gene: TRBJ2-1; v_gene: TRBV5-1; d_gene: .; CDR3aa: CASTPRDVYNEQFF
j_gene: TRBJ1-1; v_gene: TRBV6-5; d_gene: TRBD1; CDR3aa: CASSSDRGRSNTEAFF
j_gene: TRBJ1-1; v_gene: TRBV3-1/TRBV3-2; d_gene: .; CDR3aa: CASSRRGTEAFF
j_gene: TRBJ1-1; v_gene: TRBV11-3; d_gene: .; CDR3aa: CASSPTVSF
j_gene: TRBJ1-4; v_gene: TRBV28; d_gene: TRBD1; CDR3aa: CASSLKTGGKEKLFF
j_gene: TRBJ2-5; v_gene: TRBV19; d_gene: .; CDR3aa: CASNIGLQETQYF
j_gene: TRBJ1-4; v_gene: TRBV3-1/TRBV3-2; d_gene: .; CDR3aa: CASSQHSGAGEKLFF
j_gene: TRBJ1-5; v_gene: TRBV11-2; d_gene: .; CDR3aa: CASSLGDVGGQPQHF
j_gene: TRBJ1-2; v_gene: TRBV29-1; d_gene: .; CDR3aa: CSVDGLEGYTF
j_gene: TRBJ2-7; v_gene: TRBV4-2; d_gene: TRBD2; CDR3aa: CASSQDLTSGDPHEQYF
j_gene: TRBJ2-6; v_gene: TRBV2; d_gene: .; CDR3aa: CASSEGLGLSGANVLTF
j_gene: TRBJ1-5; v_gene: TRBV19; d_gene: TRBD1; CDR3aa: CASSVRDREQPQHF
j_gene: TRBJ1-3; v_gene: TRBV24-1; d_gene: .; CDR3aa: CATSDPQGSGNTIYF
j_gene: TRBJ1-2; v_gene: TRBV5-1; d_gene: .; CDR3aa: CASSLVLQGEYGYTF
j_gene: TRBJ1-1; v_gene: TRBV7-9; d_gene: .; CDR3aa: CASSLAYSAEAFF
j_gene: TRBJ2-1; v_gene: TRBV20-1; d_gene: TRBD2; CDR3aa: CSASLGLAGTNEQFF
j_gene: TRBJ2-5; v_gene: TRBV9; d_gene: TRBD1; CDR3aa: CASSVDSDRETQYF
j_gene: TRBJ1-2; v_gene: TRBV27; d_gene: .; CDR3aa: CASYRAPYGYTF
j_gene: TRBJ2-3; v_gene: TRBV5-1; d_gene: TRBD1; CDR3aa: CASSDQRTGGGDTQYF
j_gene: TRBJ2-1; v_gene: TRBV28; d_gene: TRBD1; CDR3aa: CASSFHGQGNEQFF
j_gene: TRBJ1-1; v_gene: TRBV2; d_gene: .; CDR3aa: CASSGVTEAFF
j_gene: TRBJ2-2; v_gene: TRBV19; d_gene: .; CDR3aa: CASSIHGELFF
j_gene: TRBJ2-3; v_gene: TRBV4-1; d_gene: TRBD2; CDR3aa: CASSRAGGREDTQYF
j_gene: TRBJ1-6; v_gene: TRBV6-5; d_gene: TRBD1; CDR3aa: CASSYSGTGSPLHF
j_gene: TRBJ2-5; v_gene: TRBV4-1; d_gene: .; CDR3aa: CASSHITGLETQYF
j_gene: TRBJ2-7; v_gene: TRBV6-5; d_gene: TRBD1; CDR3aa: CASTRSRDRGREQYF
j_gene: TRBJ1-5; v_gene: TRBV30; d_gene: .; CDR3aa: CAWSVGGQQPQHF
j_gene: TRBJ2-2; v_gene: TRBV2; d_gene: TRBD1; CDR3aa: CASSEGQGPGGELFF
j_gene: TRBJ1-4; v_gene: TRBV3-1/TRBV3-2; d_gene: .; CDR3aa: CASSDGFLTVQVATNEKLFF